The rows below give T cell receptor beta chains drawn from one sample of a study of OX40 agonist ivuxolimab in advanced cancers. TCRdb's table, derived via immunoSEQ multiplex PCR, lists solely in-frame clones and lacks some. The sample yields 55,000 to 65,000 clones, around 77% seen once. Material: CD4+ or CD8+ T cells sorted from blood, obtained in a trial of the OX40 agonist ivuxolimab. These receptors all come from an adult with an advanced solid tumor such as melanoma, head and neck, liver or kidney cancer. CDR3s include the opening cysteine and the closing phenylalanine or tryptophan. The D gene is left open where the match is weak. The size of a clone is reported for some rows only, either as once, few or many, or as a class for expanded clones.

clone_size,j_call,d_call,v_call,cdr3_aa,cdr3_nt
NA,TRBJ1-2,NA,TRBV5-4,CASSLDIDYGYTF,TGTGCCAGCAGCCTAGACATTGACTATGGCTACACCTTC
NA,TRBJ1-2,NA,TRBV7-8,CASSLALTDYGYTF,TGTGCCAGCAGCTTAGCGCTTACGGACTATGGCTACACCTTC
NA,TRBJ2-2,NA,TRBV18,CASSPSVSTGELFF,TGTGCCAGCTCACCCTCGGTGAGCACCGGGGAGCTGTTTTTT
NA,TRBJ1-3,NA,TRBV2,CASTRRGARSGNTIYF,TGTGCCAGTACCCGCAGGGGCGCGCGCTCTGGAAACACCATATATTTT
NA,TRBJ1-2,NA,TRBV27,CASSLRGRYLGYTF,TGTGCCAGCAGTTTGAGGGGGAGATACCTTGGCTACACCTTC
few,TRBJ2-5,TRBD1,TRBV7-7,CASSPGQGAGETQYF,TGTGCCAGCAGTCCGGGACAGGGGGCGGGAGAGACCCAGTACTTC
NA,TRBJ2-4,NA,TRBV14,CASSQVARGVNIQYF,TGTGCCAGCAGCCAAGTAGCCAGGGGAGTGAACATTCAGTACTTC
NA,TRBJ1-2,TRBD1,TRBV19,CASSIDRDYGYTF,TGTGCCAGTAGTATCGACAGGGACTATGGCTACACCTTC
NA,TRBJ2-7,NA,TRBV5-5,CASSPGTQVYEQYF,TGTGCCAGCAGCCCCGGGACACAAGTTTACGAGCAGTACTTC
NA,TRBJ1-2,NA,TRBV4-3,CASSQDTGYYGYTF,TGCGCCAGCAGCCAAGATACGGGGTACTATGGCTACACCTTC
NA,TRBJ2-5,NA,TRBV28,CASTYQEEQYF,TGTGCCAGCACCTACCAGGAGGAGCAGTACTTC
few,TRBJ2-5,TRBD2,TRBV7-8,CASSLDREAQYF,TGTGCCAGCAGCTTAGATCGGGAGGCCCAGTACTTC
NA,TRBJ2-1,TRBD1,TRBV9,CASSGNRGSIYNEQFF,TGTGCCAGCAGCGGGAACAGGGGAAGTATCTACAATGAGCAGTTCTTC
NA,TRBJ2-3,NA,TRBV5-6,CASSPWSTDTQYF,TGTGCCAGCAGCCCTTGGAGCACAGATACGCAGTATTTT
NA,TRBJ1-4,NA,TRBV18,CASSPVVFSAGDANEKLFF,TGTGCCAGCTCACCAGTTGTATTCTCGGCAGGGGATGCTAATGAAAAACTGTTTTTT
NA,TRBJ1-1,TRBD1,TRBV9,CASSARTGPTEAFF,TGTGCCAGCAGCGCTAGGACAGGGCCCACTGAAGCTTTCTTT
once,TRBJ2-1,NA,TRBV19,CASSIGPGTSLTYNEQFF,TGTGCCAGTAGTATAGGCCCCGGGACTTCCCTCACCTACAATGAGCAGTTCTTC
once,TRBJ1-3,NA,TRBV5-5,CASSLERNGVGNTIYF,TGTGCCAGCAGCTTGGAAAGGAACGGGGTGGGAAACACCATATATTTT
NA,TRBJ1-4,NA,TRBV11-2,CASSLNRGINEKLFF,TGTGCCAGCAGCTTAAACCGGGGGATAAATGAAAAACTGTTTTTT
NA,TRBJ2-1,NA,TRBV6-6,CASSPTSYEQFF,TGTGCCAGCAGTCCGACTAGTTATGAGCAGTTCTTC
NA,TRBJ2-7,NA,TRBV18,CASSLDSTYEQYF,TGTGCCAGCTCCCTGGACAGTACCTACGAGCAGTACTTC
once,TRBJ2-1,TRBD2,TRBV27,CASSVKRELYNEQFF,TGTGCCAGCAGTGTAAAGCGGGAGCTATACAATGAGCAGTTCTTC
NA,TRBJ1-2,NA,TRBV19,CARVGFNYGYTF,TGTGCCAGAGTCGGGTTTAACTATGGCTACACCTTC
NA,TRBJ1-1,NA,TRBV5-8,CASSLVSEAFF,TGTGCCAGCAGCTTGGTTTCTGAAGCTTTCTTT
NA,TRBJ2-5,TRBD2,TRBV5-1,CASSVTSAQETQYF,TGCGCCAGCAGCGTCACTAGCGCCCAAGAGACCCAGTACTTC